This T cell receptor beta chain was profiled in a study of T cells in Graves' hyperthyroidism and ophthalmopathy. From RNA transcripts, TCR beta CDR3 regions were amplified. HTBI primers were the set used in a first-round RT-PCR of the TCR CDR3. Each CDR3 protein gets one entry after TCRdb re-called the multiplex PCR reads with MiXCR. The table lists under 300,000 distinct CDR3 sequences, about 25% of them singletons, with more than 25% in the top ten. This clonotype was seen ten or more times. CDR1 is SEHNR, CDR2 FQNEAQ, per germline (reference sequence). This CDR3 comprises 12 residues. Trimming removed 6 bases at V and 5 bases at J, with 11 bases between.

V gene TRBV7-9 combines with J gene TRBJ2-7; D gene ambiguous. What was sequenced was blood. This clonotype was obtained from a man in his forties with Graves' hyperthyroidism that later progressed to Graves' ophthalmopathy. The CDR3 region has the DNA TGTGCCAGCAGTTCACCTGTACACGAGCAGTACTTC. This translates into CASSSPVHEQYF.